This T cell receptor beta chain was identified during a study of identical twins. There are 15 residues in the CDR3. The trim removed 2 bases at V and 5 bases at J, leaving 5 bases unmatched. Germline V lookup: CDR1 MNHEY, CDR2 SVGAGI. A universal primer site was incorporated via template switching, and the cDNA contained unique molecular identifiers. TCRdb used MiXCR to reprocess the 5' RACE reads, holding one entry per CDR3 protein. The sample records approximately 500,000 distinct CDR3 sequences, approximately 24% being singletons. These sequences were also reported in another study, on T cells expressing NK-cell markers. That source reports: Seven of the eight sequenced donors were HCMV-seropositive; one was seronegative. The CD3+CD56-NKG2C+ fraction was also led by these clonotypes in a few donors.

The specimen sequenced was CD4+ T cells sorted from blood. The receptor's source is a young woman in good health. The genes are TRBV6-5 and TRBJ2-1; 8 bases line up with TRBD2. CDR3 sequence reads: CASSYLAGGNNEQFF. The CDR3 DNA reads as TGTGCCAGCAGTTACCTGGCGGGAGGAAACAATGAGCAGTTCTTC.